Below, 32 T cell receptor beta chains from the same sample are listed, as sequenced in a study of blood T cell repertoires in COVID-19. Data came from immunoSEQ multiplex PCR; TCRdb stores just in-frame clones and leaves some out. This sample carries about 75,000 clones, around 90% of them seen once, and the ten largest clones take 2.5% to 3%. The sample consisted of peripheral blood. The receptors were gathered from a human donor in a cohort sampled during active COVID-19.

The chain has TRBV28 and TRBJ2-3, with D possibly matching TRBD2 (5 bases). Germline values: CDR1 MDHEN, CDR2 SYDVKM. V was pared by 3 bases and J by 1 base, with 11 bases between. The CDR3 spans 15 residues. CDR3 coding DNA: TGTGCCAGCAGTTTCCGAACCGGGGGCACAGATACGCAGTATTTT. This sequence encodes CASSFRTGGTDTQYF.

This clone was detected once. This CDR3 reads CASSSSGGRTGELFF. The CDR3 DNA is TGTGCCAGCAGTTCTAGCGGGGGAAGGACCGGGGAGCTGTTTTTT. The chain couples TRBV2 to TRBJ2-2, with 10 bases fitting TRBD2. This CDR3 is 15 amino acids long. From germline, CDR1 is SNHLY and CDR2 FYNNEI. V was clipped by 5 bases and J by 5 bases; unmatched bases: 5.

A single count supports this clone. The V and J genes are TRBV4-1 and TRBJ2-7; D is possibly TRBD2 (6 bases). Germline V CDR1 and CDR2: MGHRA, YSYEKL. V was shortened by 2 bases and J by 0 bases, with 8 bases between the two germline ends. CDR3 size: 14 residues. CDR3: CASSQLGSSYEQYF. The CDR3, as DNA: TGCGCCAGCAGCCAACTCGGGAGCTCCTACGAGCAGTACTTC.

The rearrangement joins TRBV5-1 to TRBJ2-7, with D tentatively TRBD1 (5 bases). Germline-derived CDR1 and CDR2 are SGHRS and YFSETQ. This CDR3 has 14 amino acids. V shed 0 bases and J shed 3 bases, with 10 bases lying between them. CDR3 sequence reads: CASSLEAGYYEQYF. In DNA, the CDR3 is TGCGCCAGCAGCTTGGAGGCAGGGTACTACGAGCAGTACTTC.

This chain connects TRBV6-2 or TRBV6-3 to TRBJ1-1; D is perhaps TRBD1 (5 bases). The CDR3 is 16 residues long. The germline CDR1 and CDR2 sequences are MNHEY and SVGEGT. V was pared by 2 bases and J by 4 bases, with 17 bases between. Here the CDR3 DNA reads TGTGCCAGCAGTTACACAGCAAGTTCAGGGCGCACTGAAGCTTTCTTT. As protein: CASSYTASSGRTEAFF.

The rearrangement uses TRBV5-8 and TRBJ1-2, with D possibly TRBD1 on 6 matching bases. This CDR3 is 14 amino acids long. Germline CDR1 reads SGHTS; CDR2 reads YDEGEE. Trimming removed 0 bases from V and 6 bases from J, with 12 bases in between. The DNA of the CDR3 is TGTGCCAGCAGCTTGGATCGCAGGGGAAATGGCTACACCTTC. Its protein product is CASSLDRRGNGYTF.

The chain carries TRBV28 and TRBJ1-6; 9 nucleotides line up with TRBD1. Germline V gene data show CDR1 as MDHEN and CDR2 as SYDVKM. CDR3 size: 16 residues. Unmatched junction bases numbered 12, after V lost 5 bases and J lost 10 bases. The CDR3 DNA sequence: TGTGCCAGCAGTCTCCCGGGGACAGGGTTAAGGTCACCCCTCCACTTT. Amino acids: CASSLPGTGLRSPLHF.

This clone was detected once. V usage is TRBV12-3 or TRBV12-4 and J usage is TRBJ2-1; D possibly corresponds to TRBD1 (7 bases). This CDR3 comprises 12 residues. V lost 8 bases, J lost 5 bases, and 10 bases lay in between. This chain's CDR3 is CASGGTDNEQFF. CDR3 bases: TGTGCCAGCGGGGGGACAGACAATGAGCAGTTCTTC.

The chain employs TRBV5-1 and TRBJ1-1; D might be TRBD1 (5 bases). Germline lookup yields CDR1 SGHRS and CDR2 YFSETQ. The length of the CDR3 is 13 residues. V was trimmed by 5 bases and J by 4 bases, leaving 12 bases between them. The CDR3 coding sequence is TGCGCCAGCAGAATGGGGCTGGGCACTGAAGCTTTCTTT. Amino acid sequence: CASRMGLGTEAFF.

V gene TRBV18 combines with J gene TRBJ2-3; a possible D gene is TRBD2 (7 bases). In germline, CDR1 is KGHSH, CDR2 LQKENI. V gave up 1 base and J gave up 5 bases, with 13 bases separating them. The CDR3 extends over 15 amino acids. The CDR3 loop is CASSPRRGQEDTQYF. The CDR3 coding sequence is TGTGCCAGCTCACCACGGCGGGGGCAGGAAGATACGCAGTATTTT.

J is TRBJ1-5 and V is TRBV4-1; D is undetermined. The V and J ends lost 5 bases and 2 bases respectively, with 7 bases between them. The CDR3 is 13 residues long. In germline, CDR1 is MGHRA, CDR2 YSYEKL. CDR3 sequence: CASSEGRNQPQHF. In DNA form, the CDR3 reads TGCGCCAGCAGCGAGGGCCGCAATCAGCCCCAGCATTTT.

The chain recombines TRBV7-9 with TRBJ1-5; D perhaps matches TRBD1 (6 bases). Trimming took off 5 bases at V and 6 bases at J, with 20 bases between the two ends. The germline V gene has CDR1 SEHNR and CDR2 FQNEAQ (reference sequence). The CDR3 length is 16 residues. Here the CDR3 reads CASSPGAGGKSQPQHF. Here the CDR3 DNA reads TGTGCCAGCAGCCCAGGAGCTGGGGGCAAGAGTCAGCCCCAGCATTTT.

This clone was recorded only once. This sequence joins TRBV28 and TRBJ2-5; TRBD2 matches 8 bases. The ends lost 6 bases at V and 7 bases at J; junction bases unmatched: 16. The CDR3 consists of 16 residues. Germline CDR1 is MDHEN and CDR2 is SYDVKM. CDR3 residues: CASRHIVGGGRATQYF. Written as DNA, the CDR3 is TGTGCCAGCAGACATATCGTCGGGGGGGGCCGGGCGACCCAGTACTTC.

This rearrangement joins TRBV6-2 or TRBV6-3 to TRBJ1-1; unclear D gene. Trimming shortened V by 2 bases and J by 6 bases, and 4 bases separated the two germline ends. Germline loops: CDR1 MNHEY, CDR2 SVGEGT. The CDR3 loop spans 11 amino acids. CDR3 protein: CASSYIAEAFF. CDR3 sequence (DNA): TGTGCCAGCAGTTACATCGCTGAAGCTTTCTTT.

The chain links TRBV3-1 (or the pseudogene TRBV3-2) to TRBJ2-7, with a tentative D call TRBD2 (7 bases). The CDR3 loop spans 15 amino acids. Trimming stripped 4 bases from V and 0 bases from J, with 13 bases between. Per germline, CDR1 LGHDT and CDR2 YNNKEL (reference sequence). CDR3 sequence reads: CASSPGGGLSYEQYF. CDR3 DNA: TGTGCCAGCAGCCCTGGCGGGGGCCTCTCCTACGAGCAGTACTTC.

V usage is TRBV24-1 and J usage is TRBJ2-3; D gene ambiguous. Germline lookup yields CDR1 KGHDR and CDR2 SFDVKD. The V gene lost 4 bases and the J gene lost 2 bases, with 15 bases spanning the gap. The CDR3 runs to 16 residues. The chain's CDR3 is CATSDSQYFHTDTQYF. The CDR3 DNA sequence: TGTGCCACCAGTGACTCCCAATACTTCCACACAGATACGCAGTATTTT.

The V gene is TRBV7-2, the J gene TRBJ2-3; TRBD1 might be the D (5 bases). CDR3 length equals 15 residues. CDR1 is SGHTA, CDR2 FQGNSA, per germline. V shed 2 bases and J shed 1 base, with 10 bases lying between them. CDR3 bases: TGTGCCAGCAGCTTACCAGGGATGGGCACAGATACGCAGTATTTT. Protein product: CASSLPGMGTDTQYF.

This clone has a single count. The rearrangement links TRBV19 to TRBJ2-2; maybe TRBD1 (6 bases). Germline lookup yields CDR1 LNHDA and CDR2 SQIVND (reference sequence). V lost 4 bases, J lost 1 base, and 13 bases lay in between. This CDR3 has 16 amino acids. CDR3 bases: TGTGCCAGTAGTACGAGGACAGCCTGGAACACCGGGGAGCTGTTTTTT. Protein: CASSTRTAWNTGELFF.

This chain connects TRBV3-1 (or the pseudogene TRBV3-2) to TRBJ1-6; a possible D gene is TRBD1 (6 bases). The germline gives CDR1 LGHDT, CDR2 YNNKEL (reference sequence). Trimming shortened V by 4 bases and J by 5 bases, and 15 bases separated the two germline ends. The CDR3 is made up of 16 amino acids. The CDR3 protein is CASSPRTTGNNSPLHF. The CDR3 DNA is TGTGCCAGCAGCCCAAGAACAACAGGGAATAATTCACCCCTCCACTTT.

The rearrangement joins TRBV15 to TRBJ2-7; 9 bases line up with TRBD1. Trimming took 5 bases from V and 6 from J; bases not matched to a gene: 14. Germline CDR1 LNHNV, CDR2 YYDKDF (reference sequence). The CDR3 covers 16 residues. CDR3 in amino acids: CATSPWPGQGMREQYF. The DNA for the CDR3 is TGTGCCACCAGCCCCTGGCCGGGACAGGGTATGCGCGAGCAGTACTTC.

The V call is TRBV7-2, the J call TRBJ1-5; 8 bases are a match to TRBD1. CDR1 is SGHTA and CDR2 is FQGNSA in the germline V gene. V shed 3 bases and J 2 bases; nucleotides not matched to a gene: 3. This CDR3 region has 15 residues. The CDR3 loop reads CASSFGQGGNQPQHF. For the CDR3, the DNA is TGTGCCAGCAGCTTTGGACAGGGTGGCAATCAGCCCCAGCATTTT.

The rearrangement uses TRBV14 and TRBJ1-1; weak D call: TRBD1 (5 bases). Trimming removed 4 bases from V and 1 base from J, with 13 bases in between. Germline CDR1 SGHDN, CDR2 FVKESK. The CDR3 consists of 15 residues. The CDR3 here is CASSRGTFTNTEAFF. The DNA of the CDR3 is TGTGCCAGCAGCCGCGGGACTTTTACGAACACTGAAGCTTTCTTT.

This sequence joins TRBV4-1 and TRBJ2-1, with 7 bases aligning to TRBD2. From germline, CDR1 is MGHRA and CDR2 YSYEKL. The CDR3 covers 15 residues. V shed 1 base, J shed 5 bases, and the junction held 5 bases outside the gene matches. CDR3: CASSQVGGGNNEQFF. The CDR3 DNA reads TGCGCCAGCAGCCAAGTGGGGGGGGGAAACAATGAGCAGTTCTTC.

The chain carries TRBV5-4 and TRBJ1-2, with D possibly being TRBD1 (5 bases). CDR3 size: 13 residues. CDR1 is SGHNT and CDR2 is YYREEE in the germline V gene (reference sequence). Trimming shortened V by 4 bases and J by 4 bases, and 11 bases separated the two germline ends. The CDR3 here is CASSVPGGYGYTF. The DNA for the CDR3 is TGTGCCAGCAGCGTCCCCGGGGGCTATGGCTACACCTTC.

The chain employs TRBV7-9 and TRBJ1-4; 7 positions agree with TRBD1. Germline trimming cut 5 bases from V and 4 bases from J; bases unmatched to any gene: 16. Germline assignment: CDR1 SEHNR and CDR2 FQNEAQ (reference sequence). The CDR3 is made up of 18 amino acids. The CDR3 spells CASSGDRILSTNNEKLFF. The CDR3 DNA reads as TGTGCCAGCAGCGGGGACAGAATACTGTCAACTAATAATGAAAAACTGTTTTTT.

V and J are TRBV7-2 and TRBJ2-5; 7 bases match TRBD2. The CDR3 consists of 16 residues. The germline CDR1 and CDR2 sequences are SGHTA and FQGNSA. Germline trimming cut 1 base from V and 1 base from J; bases unmatched to any gene: 6. As DNA, the CDR3 is TGTGCCAGCAGCTTAGGCGCGGGACTAACCCAAGAGACCCAGTACTTC. As protein: CASSLGAGLTQETQYF.

V gene TRBV6-6 combines with J gene TRBJ2-7; TRBD2 is a possible D gene (5 bases). Germline CDR1 and CDR2: MNHNY and SVGAGI (reference sequence). This CDR3 has 16 residues. Trimming took off 6 bases at V and 0 bases at J, with 18 bases between the two ends. CDR3 DNA: TGTGCCAGCAGCCCCCGGGGTCCCGGGTCCTCCTACGAGCAGTACTTC. This sequence encodes CASSPRGPGSSYEQYF.

This chain joins TRBV11-2 and TRBJ2-2; the D gene is possibly TRBD1 (6 bases). CDR3 length: 14 residues. Between the trimmed V and J ends, which lost 5 bases and 8 bases, there was a span of 15 bases. Per the germline V gene, CDR1 is SGHAT and CDR2 is FQNNGV. CDR3 coding DNA: TGTGCCAGCAGCCACTGGACAGCTCCAGGGGAGCTGTTTTTT. This encodes CASSHWTAPGELFF.

The chain is built from TRBV19 and TRBJ1-2; no clear D gene. V gave up 5 bases and J gave up 3 bases, with 13 bases separating them. CDR3 length: 14 residues. CDR1 is LNHDA and CDR2 is SQIVND in the germline V gene (reference sequence). Here the CDR3 DNA reads TGTGCCAGTAGTGTTGTAAGCGGGGACTATGGCTACACCTTC. This encodes CASSVVSGDYGYTF.

The rearrangement uses TRBV3-1 (or the pseudogene TRBV3-2) and TRBJ2-3; no firm D call. This CDR3 comprises 12 residues. Germline lookup yields CDR1 LGHDT and CDR2 YNNKEL (reference sequence). Trimming removed 4 bases from V and 2 bases from J, with 4 bases in between. Here the CDR3 reads CASSPHTDTQYF. CDR3 DNA: TGTGCCAGCAGCCCACACACAGATACGCAGTATTTT.

J is TRBJ2-3 and V is TRBV30; no clear D gene. The V gene lost 0 bases and the J gene lost 10 bases, with 11 bases spanning the gap. CDR3 length equals 12 residues. From germline, CDR1 is GTSNPN and CDR2 SVGIG (reference sequence). The DNA for the CDR3 is TGTGCCTGGAGTGTACCCCCCTCGGCGCAGTATTTT. Its protein is CAWSVPPSAQYF.

This clone was detected once. The V gene is TRBV10-3, the J gene TRBJ1-5; D possibly corresponds to TRBD1 (6 bases). CDR1 ENHRY and CDR2 SYGVKD come from the germline V gene. CDR3 length: 15 amino acids. With 2 bases removed from V and 1 base from J, the gap between germline ends came to 9 bases. The CDR3 region is CAISEAGASNQPQHF. The DNA for the CDR3 is TGTGCCATCAGTGAGGCGGGGGCGAGCAATCAGCCCCAGCATTTT.